This is a list of T cell receptor beta chains from one sample in a study of control samples from healthy donors and cancer patients. Measured with immunoSEQ multiplex PCR; TCRdb has only the in-frame clones, and not every one. The table lists about 180,000 clones, nearly 90% of them singletons. Material: blood. Every receptor here comes from a woman between 50 and 59 years old in good health. The CDR3 runs from the conserved cysteine through the conserved F or W. Each record gives: clone size, D gene, CDR3 length, J gene, V gene, CDR3 protein, CDR3 DNA. The D gene is left open where the match is weak. Some rows have no size entry. The others give once, few or many, or a class for an expanded clone.

clone size: few; D gene: TRBD2; CDR3 length: 15; J gene: TRBJ2-1; V gene: TRBV6-5; CDR3 protein: CASSRTSGLVNEQFF; CDR3 DNA: TGTGCCAGCAGCAGGACTAGCGGCCTGGTGAATGAGCAGTTCTTC
clone size: once; D gene: .; CDR3 length: 13; J gene: TRBJ2-3; V gene: TRBV24-1; CDR3 protein: CATSVALADTQYF; CDR3 DNA: TGTGCCACCAGTGTAGCTCTAGCGGATACGCAGTATTTT
clone size: .; D gene: TRBD2; CDR3 length: 15; J gene: TRBJ2-7; V gene: TRBV30; CDR3 protein: CAWSAQTSVEAEQYF; CDR3 DNA: TGTGCCTGGAGTGCACAGACTAGCGTTGAGGCAGAGCAGTACTTC
clone size: .; D gene: .; CDR3 length: 11; J gene: TRBJ1-4; V gene: TRBV2; CDR3 protein: CASSKTGELFF; CDR3 DNA: TGTGCCAGCAGTAAAACAGGTGAACTGTTTTTT
clone size: .; D gene: TRBD2; CDR3 length: 16; J gene: TRBJ2-7; V gene: TRBV10-3; CDR3 protein: CATAGLAGGPGNEQYF; CDR3 DNA: TGTGCCACGGCCGGACTAGCGGGGGGGCCTGGGAACGAGCAGTACTTC
clone size: .; D gene: .; CDR3 length: 12; J gene: TRBJ1-1; V gene: TRBV28; CDR3 protein: CASSPLGQEAFF; CDR3 DNA: TGTGCCAGCAGCCCCCTCGGACAGGAAGCTTTCTTT
clone size: .; D gene: .; CDR3 length: 15; J gene: TRBJ1-2; V gene: TRBV3-1/TRBV3-2; CDR3 protein: CASSQSGGPNYGYTF; CDR3 DNA: TGTGCCAGCAGCCAGAGTGGGGGGCCCAACTATGGCTACACCTTC
clone size: .; D gene: .; CDR3 length: 15; J gene: TRBJ2-1; V gene: TRBV28; CDR3 protein: CASSMKTYSYNEQFF; CDR3 DNA: TGTGCCAGCAGTATGAAGACGTACTCCTACAATGAGCAGTTCTTC
clone size: .; D gene: .; CDR3 length: 11; J gene: TRBJ1-1; V gene: TRBV21-1; CDR3 protein: CASSVTEEAFF; CDR3 DNA: TGTGCCAGCAGCGTGACAGAAGAAGCTTTCTTT
clone size: once; D gene: .; CDR3 length: 13; J gene: TRBJ1-2; V gene: TRBV28; CDR3 protein: CASSLVVGNGYTF; CDR3 DNA: TGTGCCAGCAGTTTGGTAGTCGGGAATGGCTACACCTTC
clone size: .; D gene: .; CDR3 length: 15; J gene: TRBJ2-7; V gene: TRBV3-1/TRBV3-2; CDR3 protein: CASSRLGLERGEQYF; CDR3 DNA: TGTGCCAGCAGCCGTCTAGGACTAGAAAGGGGGGAGCAGTACTTC
clone size: few; D gene: .; CDR3 length: 12; J gene: TRBJ2-1; V gene: TRBV19; CDR3 protein: CASSGGWGEQFF; CDR3 DNA: TGTGCCAGTAGTGGGGGTTGGGGTGAGCAGTTCTTC
clone size: .; D gene: .; CDR3 length: 11; J gene: TRBJ1-1; V gene: TRBV19; CDR3 protein: CASRYSTEAFF; CDR3 DNA: TGTGCCAGTAGGTACAGCACTGAAGCTTTCTTT
clone size: .; D gene: .; CDR3 length: 15; J gene: TRBJ2-6; V gene: TRBV9; CDR3 protein: CASSVDRAGANVLTF; CDR3 DNA: TGTGCCAGCAGCGTAGACAGGGCGGGGGCCAACGTCCTGACTTTC
clone size: once; D gene: .; CDR3 length: 15; J gene: TRBJ1-5; V gene: TRBV24-1; CDR3 protein: CATSDLRAGNQPQHF; CDR3 DNA: TGTGCCACCAGTGATTTGCGGGCGGGGAATCAGCCCCAGCATTTT
clone size: .; D gene: .; CDR3 length: 17; J gene: TRBJ1-1; V gene: TRBV3-1/TRBV3-2; CDR3 protein: CASSPLMGGGAGTEAFF; CDR3 DNA: TGTGCCAGCAGCCCCTTAATGGGGGGGGGCGCGGGCACTGAAGCTTTCTTT
clone size: .; D gene: TRBD1; CDR3 length: 14; J gene: TRBJ2-7; V gene: TRBV27; CDR3 protein: CASSWGTGNHEQYF; CDR3 DNA: TGTGCCAGCAGTTGGGGGACAGGGAACCACGAGCAGTACTTC
clone size: few; D gene: .; CDR3 length: 12; J gene: TRBJ2-1; V gene: TRBV11-3; CDR3 protein: CASSLSNGEQFF; CDR3 DNA: TGTGCCAGCAGCCTAAGCAATGGGGAGCAGTTCTTC
clone size: .; D gene: TRBD2; CDR3 length: 19; J gene: TRBJ2-3; V gene: TRBV7-3; CDR3 protein: CASSLRTSGRHNLTDTQYF; CDR3 DNA: TGTGCCAGCAGCTTGCGGACTAGCGGGAGGCACAACCTCACAGATACGCAGTATTTT
clone size: .; D gene: .; CDR3 length: 15; J gene: TRBJ1-2; V gene: TRBV4-3; CDR3 protein: CASSPQTMGGDGYTF; CDR3 DNA: TGCGCCAGCAGCCCCCAGACAATGGGAGGGGACGGCTACACCTTC
clone size: .; D gene: TRBD1; CDR3 length: 17; J gene: TRBJ1-1; V gene: TRBV5-3; CDR3 protein: CARSARRQGGPHGEAFF; CDR3 DNA: TGTGCCAGAAGCGCGCGCCGACAGGGAGGGCCTCACGGTGAAGCTTTCTTT
clone size: .; D gene: .; CDR3 length: 11; J gene: TRBJ1-1; V gene: TRBV19; CDR3 protein: CAIKRRGEAFF; CDR3 DNA: TGTGCCATAAAGAGGAGGGGCGAAGCTTTCTTT
clone size: .; D gene: .; CDR3 length: 14; J gene: TRBJ2-7; V gene: TRBV19; CDR3 protein: CASSIGVESGEQYF; CDR3 DNA: TGTGCCAGTAGTATAGGGGTGGAGTCGGGCGAGCAGTACTTC
clone size: .; D gene: .; CDR3 length: 13; J gene: TRBJ2-7; V gene: TRBV6-5; CDR3 protein: CASSPVRAYEQYF; CDR3 DNA: TGTGCCAGCAGCCCCGTGAGGGCTTACGAGCAGTACTTC
clone size: once; D gene: TRBD1; CDR3 length: 13; J gene: TRBJ1-2; V gene: TRBV28; CDR3 protein: CASLPGQGAGYTF; CDR3 DNA: TGTGCCAGCCTTCCGGGACAGGGGGCGGGCTACACCTTC
clone size: .; D gene: .; CDR3 length: 13; J gene: TRBJ2-5; V gene: TRBV11-3; CDR3 protein: CASSLDGRETQYF; CDR3 DNA: TGTGCCAGCAGCTTAGACGGCAGAGAGACCCAGTACTTC
clone size: .; D gene: .; CDR3 length: 15; J gene: TRBJ1-1; V gene: TRBV24-1; CDR3 protein: CATRQPGTTNTEAFF; CDR3 DNA: TGTGCCACTAGACAGCCGGGGACGACGAACACTGAAGCTTTCTTT
clone size: .; D gene: .; CDR3 length: 13; J gene: TRBJ2-5; V gene: TRBV19; CDR3 protein: CASSIMVQETQYF; CDR3 DNA: TGTGCCAGTAGTATCATGGTCCAAGAGACCCAGTACTTC
clone size: .; D gene: TRBD2; CDR3 length: 15; J gene: TRBJ2-5; V gene: TRBV7-3; CDR3 protein: CASSSGLMQAVTQYF; CDR3 DNA: TGTGCCAGCAGCTCGGGACTAATGCAAGCGGTGACCCAGTACTTC
clone size: .; D gene: TRBD1; CDR3 length: 15; J gene: TRBJ1-6; V gene: TRBV3-1/TRBV3-2; CDR3 protein: CASSRTGGSNSPLHF; CDR3 DNA: TGTGCCAGCAGCCGGACAGGGGGCAGTAATTCACCCCTCCACTTT
clone size: .; D gene: .; CDR3 length: 14; J gene: TRBJ1-1; V gene: TRBV9; CDR3 protein: CASSFSTGTTEAFF; CDR3 DNA: TGTGCCAGCAGCTTCTCCACAGGGACCACTGAAGCTTTCTTT
clone size: .; D gene: .; CDR3 length: 15; J gene: TRBJ1-2; V gene: TRBV19; CDR3 protein: CASMGVTVTNYGYTF; CDR3 DNA: TGTGCCAGTATGGGTGTAACAGTAACTAACTATGGCTACACCTTC
clone size: .; D gene: TRBD2; CDR3 length: 13; J gene: TRBJ2-7; V gene: TRBV7-3; CDR3 protein: CASSLGRGYEQYF; CDR3 DNA: TGTGCCAGCAGCCTCGGGAGGGGCTACGAGCAGTACTTC
clone size: .; D gene: TRBD1; CDR3 length: 14; J gene: TRBJ1-2; V gene: TRBV19; CDR3 protein: CASRRQGTNYGYTF; CDR3 DNA: TGTGCCAGCCGCAGACAGGGGACTAACTATGGCTACACCTTC
clone size: .; D gene: .; CDR3 length: 15; J gene: TRBJ2-4; V gene: TRBV3-1/TRBV3-2; CDR3 protein: CASSQDRSPGGIEYF; CDR3 DNA: TGTGCCAGCAGCCAAGATCGTTCACCAGGGGGGATTGAGTACTTC
clone size: .; D gene: .; CDR3 length: 16; J gene: TRBJ1-1; V gene: TRBV3-1/TRBV3-2; CDR3 protein: CASSQDPAGANTEAFF; CDR3 DNA: TGTGCCAGCAGCCAAGATCCGGCAGGGGCGAACACTGAAGCTTTCTTT
clone size: .; D gene: TRBD1; CDR3 length: 16; J gene: TRBJ1-2; V gene: TRBV7-3; CDR3 protein: CASSSRTGEFNYGYTF; CDR3 DNA: TGTGCCAGCAGCTCCCGGACAGGGGAGTTTAACTATGGCTACACCTTC
clone size: .; D gene: .; CDR3 length: 12; J gene: TRBJ1-1; V gene: TRBV11-2; CDR3 protein: CASSAQVSEAFF; CDR3 DNA: TGTGCCAGCAGCGCGCAGGTATCTGAAGCTTTCTTT